This paragraph covers one T cell receptor beta chain sequence. The data were obtained in a study of CD8 T cells in Susac syndrome. cDNA came from 0.5 to 1 ug RNA primed by random hexamers. With immunoSEQ multiplex PCR, TCR beta CDR3 was amplified across 54 Vbeta and 13 Jbeta. TCRdb re-derived calls from the immunoSEQ multiplex PCR reads in MiXCR, one entry per CDR3 protein. The sample holds 300,000 to 350,000 distinct CDR3 sequences; about 90% are singletons and the top ten take approximately 0.065%. TCR beta sequencing was performed on blood CD8+ and CD4+ T cells. V lost 0 bases and J lost 0, with 6 bases in between. The CDR3 has 14 amino acids. In germline, CDR1 is LGHNA, CDR2 YNFKEQ.

V is TRBV4-2 and J is TRBJ2-7; weak D call: TRBD1 (5 bases). The receptor was isolated from a human donor with multiple sclerosis. Material for sequencing was CD4+ T cells from PBMCs. CDR3 DNA sequence: TGTGCCAGCAGCCAAGATAGGGGCTCCTACGAGCAGTACTTC. Translating gives CASSQDRGSYEQYF.